This T cell receptor (beta chain) was identified during a study of vaccination effects on CD4 cells after COVID-19 (dated by TCRdb to between 2021 and 2023). For the study in its entirety: To identify antigen-specific CD4+ T cell clonotypes by their expansion, the ViraFEST assay first stimulated PBMC with viral peptide pools and then applied TCR sequencing. Samples were taken from three convalescent patients early (day +14) and late (day +241, +227, +161 respectively) after vaccination. Post-vaccine samples across the study were collected a median of 72 days after the second dose, with a range of 14 to 241. Each well held two million PBMC cultured in IMDM containing around 5% human AB serum, roughly 9.9 IU/ml IL-2 and gentamicin, along with about 9.3 ug/ml peptides. SARS-CoV-2 spike-specific CD4+ TCR repertoires from before and after mRNA vaccination were compared in COVID-19 convalescent patients and in infection-naive vaccine recipients. The full study included over 8 COVID-19 convalescent patients and a few SARS-CoV-2-naive healthy vaccine recipients. Cultures from other donors in the study were sequenced using the Oncomine TCR Beta short-read assay on an Illumina iSeq 100.

Details on this clone: The antigen it binds to is not known. No much larger clone is present one base from it, and per-base qualities are unavailable.

Library preparation used the immunoSEQ multiplex PCR assay. DNA from the CD4+ T cells that had been cultured and isolated underwent TCR beta CDR3 sequencing. The authors processed their data as follows. Non-productive TCR sequences were removed, reads were trimmed to the CDR3 region, and CDR3s of at least 7 amino acids were retained. Antigen-specific clonotypes were identified with the MANAFEST web app by comparing expansion in peptide wells against reference cultures. For clones to be considered positive, expansion at FDR<0.05 versus reference and all other wells, an odds ratio above 5, and a frequency above 0.1% in two replicate wells were required. A clonotype was defined as cross-reactive if the clonotype was significantly expanded both in SARS-CoV-2 spike wells and in at least one common cold coronavirus spike condition. CDR3 similarity was assessed by Levenshtein distance using the stringdist R package, and unrooted trees were constructed with ape in R 3.6.1. TCRdb mirrors the immuneACCESS table, restricted to in-frame sequences. Some clones are absent from its copies; in checked studies, under half trace to an unresolved V gene, and the reason for the others is unknown. The DNA was the basis for D and trimming; V, J and clone size are from that table. This sample holds 30,000 to 35,000 clones; around 80% were observed only once. Around 6.6% of the sample is taken by the ten largest.

After approximately 11 days of culture, CD4+ T cells were isolated with the EasySep CD4+ T cell isolation kit. Convalescent patients had PCR-confirmed SARS-CoV-2 infection between March and December 2020, before Alpha, Beta and Delta variants emerged in the United States. Two doses of either the BNT162b2 or the mRNA-1273 mRNA SARS-CoV-2 vaccine were administered to participants. On days 3 and 7, half of the culture medium was replaced with fresh IL-2-containing medium. Unless otherwise noted, each peptide stimulation condition was cultured in triplicate wells. PBMC were separated from whole blood using Ficoll-Paque Plus gradient centrifugation and were then either cryopreserved at -140C or used fresh. The QIAamp micro DNA kit was used to extract genomic DNA from the cultured CD4+ T cells. V loses 4 bases of germline sequence and J loses 2 bases, and the interval between the two ends is 25 bases. The germline V gene provides CDR1 SGHAT and CDR2 FQNNGV. Inclusive of the bounding cysteine and phenylalanine, the CDR3 is 19 residues long. Just CDR3 DNA is preserved here, 57 bases in frame from base 1.

What the authors observed across the whole study: The study was limited by a small number of convalescent patients and lacked early post-infection timepoints. Among convalescent patients, the spike-reactive repertoire after vaccination was made up mainly of new vaccine-induced clones that were largely distinct from the clones induced by infection. Clones induced by infection and clones induced by vaccination both contracted markedly at late timepoints after vaccination, which fits with T cell responses waning over time.

This receptor was identified in a human donor who had a prior SARS-CoV-2 infection. Source: CD4+ T cells from PBMCs cultured without peptide, taken after COVID-19 vaccination. The rearrangement joined TRBV11-2 to TRBJ2-3; the D region possibly corresponds to TRBD2 (6 bases align). CDR3 sequence: CASSSRGGTRDPFTDTQYF. The nucleotide sequence reads as follows: TGTGCCAGCAGCTCGCGGGGCGGGACGAGGGACCCTTTCACAGATACGCAGTATTTT. With all but the CDR3 taken from the reference TRBV11-2 and TRBJ2-3 genes, the full variable domain is: EAGVAQSPRYKIIEKRQSVAFWCNPISGHATLYWYQQILGQGPKLLIQFQNNGVVDDSQLPKDRFSAERLKGVDSTLKIQPAKLEDSAVYLCASSSRGGTRDPFTDTQYFGPGTRLTVL.